These 15 T cell receptor beta chains were all obtained from the same sample, sequenced in a study of blood T cell repertoires in COVID-19. Method: immunoSEQ multiplex PCR; TCRdb's copy keeps in-frame clones and lacks some. This sample carries approximately 150,000 clones, about 88% of them seen once, and the ten largest clones take more than 2.5%. Sample: peripheral blood. Receptors were obtained from a human donor with COVID-19, enrolled during active disease. The donor label of this sample is uncertain.

The sample holds one count of this clone. The chain employs TRBV10-2 and TRBJ1-4; tentative D call: TRBD1 (5 bases). Trimming pared 7 bases from V and 0 bases from J, leaving 12 bases between. Germline V gene sequence: CDR1 WSHSY, CDR2 SAAADI. CDR3 length: 15 amino acids. In DNA form, the CDR3 reads TGCGCCAGCATGGGGGGAACTTCAACTAATGAAAAACTGTTTTTT. This codes for CASMGGTSTNEKLFF.

The V and J genes are TRBV7-9 and TRBJ1-1, with unresolved D. With 2 bases removed from V and 1 base from J, the gap between germline ends came to 5 bases. The germline V gene has CDR1 SEHNR and CDR2 FQNEAQ (reference sequence). This CDR3 has 13 residues. The CDR3 loop is CASSLIENTEAFF. The CDR3 bases are TGTGCCAGCAGCTTAATAGAGAACACTGAAGCTTTCTTT.

The CDR3 is CASSTGEGYGYTF. For the CDR3, the DNA is TGTGCCAGTAGTACAGGGGAGGGCTATGGCTACACCTTC. This chain links TRBV19 with TRBJ1-2; possible D gene TRBD1, 6 bases. V was shortened by 4 bases and J by 4 bases, with 10 bases between the two germline ends. Germline V CDR1 and CDR2: LNHDA, SQIVND (reference sequence). The CDR3 has 13 amino acids.

V is TRBV29-1 and J is TRBJ2-7; TRBD1 might be the D (6 bases). Germline V gene sequence: CDR1 SQVTM, CDR2 ANQGSEA. Trimming took off 2 bases at V and 6 bases at J, with 11 bases between the two ends. The CDR3 length is 12 residues. Written as DNA, the CDR3 is TGCAGCGTTGAAATACAGGGTAGCGAGCAGTACTTC. Its translation: CSVEIQGSEQYF.

The V gene is TRBV13, the J gene TRBJ2-1; TRBD1 matches 8 bases. Per the germline V gene, CDR1 is PRHDT and CDR2 is FYEKMQ (reference sequence). There are 14 residues in the CDR3. The junction had 3 bases not matched to a gene; V was cut back by 5 bases and J by 3 bases. The CDR3 spells CASSPGTGYNEQFF. The DNA for the CDR3 is TGTGCCAGCAGCCCCGGGACAGGCTACAATGAGCAGTTCTTC. The full variable domain, its missing parts supplied by reference TRBV13 and TRBJ2-1, is AAGVIQSPRHLIKEKRETATLKCYPIPRHDTVYWYQQGPGQDPQFLISFYEKMQSDKGSIPDRFSAQQFSDYHSELNMSSLELGDSALYFCASSPGTGYNEQFFGPGTRLTVL.

The rearrangement links TRBV29-1 to TRBJ1-2; D unresolved. The V gene's germline CDR1 is SQVTM and CDR2 ANQGSEA. The length of the CDR3 is 11 residues. With 2 bases removed from V and 4 bases from J, the gap between germline ends came to 5 bases. The DNA for the CDR3 is TGCAGCGTTGAATTCGGCTATGGCTACACCTTC. This sequence encodes CSVEFGYGYTF.

The chain recombines TRBV18 with TRBJ1-1; D might be TRBD1 (6 bases). Trimming pared 6 bases from V and 0 bases from J, leaving 14 bases between. The CDR3 consists of 15 residues. The germline gives CDR1 KGHSH, CDR2 LQKENI. CDR3 loop: CASSSGEPMNTEAFF. CDR3 DNA sequence: TGTGCCAGCTCGTCAGGGGAGCCGATGAACACTGAAGCTTTCTTT. Full variable domain (missing parts from reference TRBV18 and TRBJ1-1): NAGVMQNPRHLVRRRGQEARLRCSPMKGHSHVYWYRQLPEEGLKFMVYLQKENIIDESGMPKERFSAEFPKEGPSILRIQQVVRGDSAAYFCASSSGEPMNTEAFFGQGTRLTVV.

The J gene is TRBJ1-2, the V gene TRBV6-5, with TRBD1 as a possible D gene (5 bases). The CDR3 has 13 residues. Trimming removed 10 bases at V and 7 bases at J, with 19 bases between. Germline assignment: CDR1 MNHEY and CDR2 SVGAGI. The CDR3 loop is CATGGNLFGGYTF. The DNA for the CDR3 is TGTGCCACGGGGGGAAACCTTTTCGGTGGCTACACCTTC.

CDR3 sequence: CASSFDGTTNEKLFF. The CDR3 DNA reads as TGTGCCAGCAGCTTTGACGGGACAACTAATGAAAAACTGTTTTTT. This rearrangement joins TRBV5-4 to TRBJ1-4, with D unclear. Per the germline V gene, CDR1 is SGHNT and CDR2 is YYREEE (reference sequence). CDR3 length equals 15 residues. The V end was cut by 2 bases, the J end by 0 bases, with 8 bases between.

J is TRBJ2-7 and V is TRBV5-6; no definite D call. This CDR3 comprises 14 residues. Germline V gene data show CDR1 as SGHDT and CDR2 as YYEEEE. Trimming shortened V by 2 bases and J by 0 bases, and 9 bases separated the two germline ends. For the CDR3, the DNA is TGTGCCAGCAGCTTCAACAGCCTCTCCTACGAGCAGTACTTC. As protein: CASSFNSLSYEQYF.

The J gene is TRBJ2-3, the V gene TRBV16; weak D call: TRBD2 (6 bases). V was clipped by 4 bases and J by 0 bases, with 11 bases between them. This CDR3 is 15 amino acids long. Germline values: CDR1 KGHSY, CDR2 FQNENV. DNA for the CDR3: TGTGCCAGCAGCCTCCGGCTAGCGAGCACAGATACGCAGTATTTT. It is translated as CASSLRLASTDTQYF.

This clone has only one observation. The rearrangement joins TRBV28 to TRBJ1-2; a possible D gene is TRBD1 (5 bases). Trimming took off 4 bases at V and 2 bases at J, with 11 bases between the two ends. This CDR3 is 14 amino acids long. Per the germline V gene, CDR1 is MDHEN and CDR2 is SYDVKM. CDR3 amino acids: CASSYQGGNYGYTF. CDR3 in DNA: TGTGCCAGCAGTTATCAGGGTGGAAACTATGGCTACACCTTC.

This sequence joins TRBV11-2 and TRBJ1-1; no firm D call. V was shortened by 2 bases and J by 1 base, with 8 bases between the two germline ends. This CDR3 has 14 residues. Per the germline V gene, CDR1 is SGHAT and CDR2 is FQNNGV. The CDR3 DNA reads TGTGCCAGCAGCTTAAGCGGCACGAACACTGAAGCTTTCTTT. As protein: CASSLSGTNTEAFF.

V gene TRBV30 combines with J gene TRBJ1-1; 8 nucleotides agree with TRBD1. The V and J ends lost 5 bases and 3 bases, in that order; junction bases with no gene match: 5. The CDR3 has 13 residues. Germline V gene data show CDR1 as GTSNPN and CDR2 as SVGIG (reference sequence). Here the CDR3 DNA reads TGTGCCTGGGGACAGGGAATGGACACTGAAGCTTTCTTT. Amino acid sequence: CAWGQGMDTEAFF.

This sequence joins TRBV6-6 and TRBJ1-5; D unresolved. Trimming shortened V by 0 bases and J by 6 bases, and 12 bases separated the two germline ends. CDR1 MNHNY and CDR2 SVGAGI come from the germline V gene (reference sequence). This CDR3 contains 15 residues. DNA of the CDR3: TGTGCCAGCAGTTACTCGAGTCAGCCGGGTCAGCCCCAGCATTTT. It yields the protein CASSYSSQPGQPQHF.